This TCR beta chain was sequenced during a study of blood T cell repertoires in COVID-19. About the study: Samples came from the United States, Italy and Spain, spanning acute and convalescent COVID-19. Sources were T cells, B-cell-depleted T cells, or PBMCs; the material itself was cDNA or gDNA.

Which cohort a participant joined came from the clinical history participants gave. Here immunoSEQ multiplex PCR was the method, and the copy in TCRdb shows in-frame clones only, minus some. The table includes roughly 160,000 clones, approximately 80% detected once. From germline, CDR1 is LNHDA and CDR2 SQIVND (reference sequence). After removal of 5 bases from V and 11 bases from J, the junction contained 7 bases not matched to a gene. The CDR3 spans 12 residues. This clone has just one count. The J gene is TRBJ1-1, the V gene TRBV19; TRBD1 aligns across 8 bases. This sequence originates from a woman aged 60-75 years who had recovered from COVID-19. The sequencing input was PBMCs or T cells enriched from blood (not recorded which). This CDR3 is CASSLRTGRAFF. The CDR3 coding sequence is TGTGCCAGTAGTCTCAGGACAGGGAGGGCTTTCTTT.